Sequencing of this TCR beta chain was carried out in a study of blood T cell repertoires in COVID-19. The protocol was immunoSEQ multiplex PCR, while the TCRdb copy is restricted to in-frame clones and leaves out a portion. The table has about 66,000 clones, about 90% seen once. Deletions cut 6 bases from V and 2 bases from J, with 18 bases between. From germline, CDR1 is WNHNN and CDR2 SYGVQD (reference sequence). CDR3 length: 16 residues. The receptor was derived from a human donor in a cohort sampled during active COVID-19. The sequenced sample consisted of peripheral blood. The chain couples TRBV10-1 to TRBJ2-3; tentative D call: TRBD2 (5 bases). Here the CDR3 DNA reads TGCGCCAGCAGGAGGAGAGGGTGGGTCCACACAGATACGCAGTATTTT. It specifies CASRRRGWVHTDTQYF.